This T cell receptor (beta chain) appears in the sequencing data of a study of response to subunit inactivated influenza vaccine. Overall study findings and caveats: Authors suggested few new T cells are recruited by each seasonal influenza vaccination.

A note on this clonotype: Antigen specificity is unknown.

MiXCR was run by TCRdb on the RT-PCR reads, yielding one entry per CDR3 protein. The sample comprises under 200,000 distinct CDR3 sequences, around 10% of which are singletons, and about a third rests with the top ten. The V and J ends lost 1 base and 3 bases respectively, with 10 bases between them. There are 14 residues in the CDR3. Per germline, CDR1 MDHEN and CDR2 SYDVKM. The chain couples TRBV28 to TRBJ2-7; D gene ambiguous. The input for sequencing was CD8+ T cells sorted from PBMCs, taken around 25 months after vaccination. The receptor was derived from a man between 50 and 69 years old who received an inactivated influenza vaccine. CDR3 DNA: TGTGCCAGCAGTTTATTTCCGGCTTACTACGAGCAGTACTTC. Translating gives CASSLFPAYYEQYF.